This T cell receptor (beta chain) was obtained from a study of PD-1 blockade in classical Hodgkin lymphoma. Study-level background: Patients had nivolumab dosed at 3 mg/kg, delivered intravenously every 2 weeks.

Some clones are missing from TCRdb's copy, which holds only in-frame ones; the method was immunoSEQ multiplex PCR. The sample carries 25,000 to 35,000 clones, roughly 77% recorded once. The time point is: cycle 4 day 1 (C4D1), after less than 7 weeks of nivolumab. Every one of the patients relapsed after autologous stem cell transplantation (brentuximab vedotin exposure was variable). Study-wide results and limits: Patients who began taking nivolumab under 1 year after ASCT were left out. The repertoire differences lack a defined cause, possibly disease activity or prior therapy. Newly diagnosed patients had baseline TCR diversity that was reportedly lower than that of healthy donors.

About this clone itself: As yet, its antigen is unknown.

The CDR3 totals 15 residues. V was clipped by 7 bases and J by 1 base; unmatched bases: 8. CDR1 is MNHNY and CDR2 is SVGAGI in the germline V gene (reference sequence). This specimen was peripheral blood mononuclear cells (PBMCs), taken before the fourth cycle of nivolumab. The rearrangement uses TRBV6-6 and TRBJ2-5; 8 positions match TRBD2. The sequence derives from a human donor with classical Hodgkin lymphoma. This CDR3 reads CASTSSGTSQETQYF. For the CDR3, the DNA is TGTGCCAGCACCTCCTCCGGGACTAGCCAAGAGACCCAGTACTTC.